A single sample gave rise to the 18 T cell receptor beta chains below, sequenced in a study of T cell changes during pregnancy in multiple sclerosis. Assay used: immunoSEQ multiplex PCR; TCRdb lists only in-frame clones, some missing. The sample lists 20,000 to 25,000 clones; about 89% were seen once. Material: CD8+ T cells from peripheral blood mononuclear cells, obtained in the first trimester of pregnancy. All receptors derive from a female donor in good health, enrolled as a control in a pregnancy study.

This clone was seen just once. The gene calls are TRBV2 and TRBJ1-2; 10 nucleotides line up with TRBD1. The V segment lost 3 bases and the J segment 2 bases; nucleotides outside the gene matches: 0. Germline CDR1 SNHLY, CDR2 FYNNEI. CDR3 length equals 14 residues. The CDR3 sequence: CASSEDRGNYGYTF. CDR3 bases: TGTGCCAGCAGTGAGGACAGGGGGAACTATGGCTACACCTTC.

This rearrangement joins TRBV6-6 to TRBJ1-2; TRBD1 matches at 7 bases. Germline V gives CDR1 MNHNY, CDR2 SVGAGI (reference sequence). The ends lost 5 bases at V and 6 bases at J; junction bases unmatched: 3. The CDR3 length is 12 residues. The CDR3 here is CASSHRGDGYTF. DNA of the CDR3: TGTGCCAGCAGTCACAGGGGCGATGGCTACACCTTC.

This chain links TRBV4-2 with TRBJ2-7; tentatively, D is TRBD1 (6 bases). The V end was cut by 1 base, the J end by 3 bases, with 13 bases between. This CDR3 contains 15 residues. The V gene's germline CDR1 is LGHNA and CDR2 YNFKEQ. The CDR3 spells CASSQGIQQGYEQYF. In nucleotides, the CDR3 is TGTGCCAGCAGCCAAGGAATTCAACAGGGCTACGAGCAGTACTTC.

The CDR3 reads CASSSDTTNEKLFF. CDR3 DNA: TGTGCCAGCAGTTCAGACACAACTAATGAAAAACTGTTTTTT. This rearrangement joins TRBV28 to TRBJ1-4; D not certain. Trimming took off 4 bases at V and 0 bases at J, with 6 bases between the two ends. The CDR3 consists of 14 residues. Per germline, CDR1 MDHEN and CDR2 SYDVKM.

The chain employs TRBV19 and TRBJ1-2; the match to TRBD1 covers 9 bases. This CDR3 spans 16 amino acids. Germline V CDR1 and CDR2: LNHDA, SQIVND (reference sequence). The V gene end was trimmed by 4 bases and the J gene end by 4 bases; junction bases not matched to a gene: 10. DNA of the CDR3: TGTGCCAGTAGTACTATCAACAGGGGGCGAGGCTATGGCTACACCTTC. Amino acids: CASSTINRGRGYGYTF.

The table lists this clone with a count of one. J is TRBJ1-4 and V is TRBV11-3; D is perhaps TRBD1 (5 bases). This CDR3 spans 16 amino acids. V was cut by 0 bases and J by 4 bases, with 12 bases left in between. Germline V lookup: CDR1 SGHNT, CDR2 YENEEA. Written as DNA, the CDR3 is TGTGCCAGCAGCTTAGATTACGACAGTCTTAATGAAAAACTGTTTTTT. The encoded protein is CASSLDYDSLNEKLFF.

The V and J genes are TRBV7-9 and TRBJ2-1, with 7 bases lining up with TRBD2. With 1 base clipped from V and 3 bases from J, the junction kept 3 bases outside the gene matches. The CDR3 extends over 15 amino acids. Germline V lookup: CDR1 SEHNR, CDR2 FQNEAQ (reference sequence). The CDR3 DNA reads TGTGCCAGCAGCTTAGGACTAGCAGTCTACAATGAGCAGTTCTTC. It is translated as CASSLGLAVYNEQFF.

The rearrangement links TRBV7-9 to TRBJ1-1; 9 bases agree with TRBD1. The CDR3 runs 14 residues. Germline V gene data show CDR1 as SEHNR and CDR2 as FQNEAQ (reference sequence). After removal of 2 bases from V and 5 bases from J, the junction contained 3 bases not matched to a gene. The CDR3 spells CASSLLDRGTEAFF. As DNA, the CDR3 is TGTGCCAGCAGCTTACTTGACAGGGGGACTGAAGCTTTCTTT.

This chain's CDR3 is CASSGGEASYNEQFF. The CDR3 DNA is TGTGCCAGCAGTGGGGGGGAGGCGTCCTACAATGAGCAGTTCTTC. The chain uses TRBV6-4 and TRBJ2-1; D is possibly TRBD2 (6 bases). This CDR3 is built from 15 residues. Trimming removed 4 bases at V and 1 base at J, with 11 bases between. The germline V gene has CDR1 MRHNA and CDR2 SNTAGT.

This clone was observed a handful of times. The V and J genes are TRBV7-9 and TRBJ2-7; 8 bases are shared with TRBD1. CDR1 is SEHNR and CDR2 is FQNEAQ in the germline V gene (reference sequence). Germline trimming cut 5 bases from V and 7 bases from J; bases unmatched to any gene: 4. The CDR3 sequence is 12 residues long. This CDR3 is CASSLTGEEQYF. For the CDR3, the DNA is TGTGCCAGCAGCCTGACAGGGGAAGAGCAGTACTTC.

This chain uses TRBV18 with TRBJ1-2; D possibly corresponds to TRBD1 (6 bases). There are 14 residues in the CDR3. Germline-derived CDR1 and CDR2 are KGHSH and LQKENI. Trimming shortened V by 3 bases and J by 8 bases, and 16 bases separated the two germline ends. Here the CDR3 DNA reads TGTGCCAGCTCACCCGGACAGACTCAGGGGGGCTACACCTTC. Protein: CASSPGQTQGGYTF.

The rearrangement links TRBV19 to TRBJ2-7; 10 nucleotides match TRBD1. V shed 6 bases and J 1 base; nucleotides not matched to a gene: 6. Germline V gene sequence: CDR1 LNHDA, CDR2 SQIVND (reference sequence). CDR3 length: 15 amino acids. The DNA for the CDR3 is TGTGCCAGTAGAAGGGACAGGGGTCTTTCCTACGAGCAGTACTTC. Its protein product is CASRRDRGLSYEQYF.

The chain recombines TRBV7-9 with TRBJ2-7, with TRBD1 identical over 8 bases. Looked up from germline, CDR1 is SEHNR and CDR2 is FQNEAQ (reference sequence). The CDR3 is made up of 14 amino acids. V lost 5 bases and J lost 3; bases outside the gene matches: 6. CDR3 loop: CASSPTGGSYEQYF. The DNA for the CDR3 is TGTGCCAGCAGCCCTACAGGGGGGAGCTACGAGCAGTACTTC.

This chain connects TRBV13 to TRBJ2-7, with 9 bases that match TRBD1. The CDR3 covers 15 residues. Trimming at V came to 3 bases and at J to 3 bases, leaving 6 bases not matched to a gene. CDR1 and CDR2 (germline): PRHDT, FYEKMQ (reference sequence). The CDR3 coding sequence is TGTGCCAGCAGCTTGGGGACAGGGAATATCTACGAGCAGTACTTC. Its protein is CASSLGTGNIYEQYF.

The V gene is TRBV5-5, the J gene TRBJ1-2; a possible D gene is TRBD1 (6 bases). Trimming took 1 base from V and 2 from J, leaving 12 bases between them. The CDR3 spans 15 residues. The germline CDR1 and CDR2 sequences are SGHKS and YYEKEE (reference sequence). Written as DNA, the CDR3 is TGTGCCAGCAGCTTGACTGGACAGTCCAACTATGGCTACACCTTC. This sequence encodes CASSLTGQSNYGYTF.

The rearrangement joins TRBV7-9 to TRBJ1-2, with D perhaps matching TRBD1 (5 bases). Trimming took 3 bases from V and 4 from J, leaving 15 bases between them. The CDR3 contains 15 residues. The germline gives CDR1 SEHNR, CDR2 FQNEAQ (reference sequence). As DNA, the CDR3 is TGTGCCAGCAGCTTCGGGGGTTCCCTCCTCTATGGCTACACCTTC. Encoded protein: CASSFGGSLLYGYTF.

This clone was seen only once. The chain has TRBV6-1 and TRBJ2-5; 10 bases align to TRBD1. The J call could be wrong; TRBJ2-7 is a better fit for the DNA end. The CDR3 covers 13 residues. Germline V gene data show CDR1 as MNHNS and CDR2 as SASEGT. As DNA, the CDR3 is TGTGCCATCGGGACAGGGGACTCCTACGAGCAGTACTTC. Its protein product is CAIGTGDSYEQYF.

In DNA form, the CDR3 reads TGTGCCAGCAGACCCGCAGGGGCGCAAGAGACCCAGTACTTC. Residues: CASRPAGAQETQYF. The chain recombines TRBV2 with TRBJ2-5; D may be TRBD1 (6 bases). Germline CDR1 reads SNHLY; CDR2 reads FYNNEI. The CDR3 extends over 14 amino acids. V lost 6 bases and J 2 bases, leaving 13 bases between the germline ends.